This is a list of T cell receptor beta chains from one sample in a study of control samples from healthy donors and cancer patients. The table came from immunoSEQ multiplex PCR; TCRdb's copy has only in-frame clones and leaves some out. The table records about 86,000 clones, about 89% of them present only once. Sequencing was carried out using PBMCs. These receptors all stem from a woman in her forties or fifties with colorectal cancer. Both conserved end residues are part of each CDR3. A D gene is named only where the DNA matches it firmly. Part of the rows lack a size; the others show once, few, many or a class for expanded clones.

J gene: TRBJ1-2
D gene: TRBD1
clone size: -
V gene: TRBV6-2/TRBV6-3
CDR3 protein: CASSQTGGATGYGYTF
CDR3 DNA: TGTGCCAGCAGTCAAACAGGGGGCGCTACCGGCTATGGCTACACCTTC

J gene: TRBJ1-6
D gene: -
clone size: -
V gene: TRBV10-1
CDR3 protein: CASSRDSNSPLHF
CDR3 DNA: TGCGCCAGCTCCCGGGACTCTAATTCACCCCTCCACTTT

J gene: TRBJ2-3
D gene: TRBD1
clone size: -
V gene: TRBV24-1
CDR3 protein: CATSDLAGTGEVTDTQYF
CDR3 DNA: TGTGCCACCAGTGACCTTGCGGGGACAGGGGAAGTAACAGATACGCAGTATTTT

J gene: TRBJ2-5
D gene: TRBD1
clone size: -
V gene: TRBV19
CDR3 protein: CASSIAGAGTGFRETQYF
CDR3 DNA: TGTGCCAGTAGTATAGCGGGAGCCGGGACAGGGTTTAGGGAGACCCAGTACTTC

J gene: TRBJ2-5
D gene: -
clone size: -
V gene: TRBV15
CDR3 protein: CATSTGQIQETQYF
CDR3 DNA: TGTGCCACCAGCACCGGACAGATCCAAGAGACCCAGTACTTC

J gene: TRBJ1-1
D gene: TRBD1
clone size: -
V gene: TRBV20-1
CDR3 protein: CSASQGARYTEAFF
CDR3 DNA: TGCAGTGCTAGTCAGGGGGCAAGATACACTGAAGCTTTCTTT

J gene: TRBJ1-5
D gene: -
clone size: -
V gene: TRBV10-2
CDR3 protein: CASRMGMDSNQPQHF
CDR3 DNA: TGCGCCAGCAGGATGGGGATGGATAGCAATCAGCCCCAGCATTTT

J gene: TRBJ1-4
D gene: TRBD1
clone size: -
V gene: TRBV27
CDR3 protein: CASRRTGDEKLFF
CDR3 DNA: TGTGCCAGCAGACGGACAGGGGACGAAAAACTGTTTTTT

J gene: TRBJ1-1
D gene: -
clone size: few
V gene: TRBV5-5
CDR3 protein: CASKRGAGLTEAFF
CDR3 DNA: TGTGCCAGCAAAAGGGGGGCTGGGCTCACTGAAGCTTTCTTT

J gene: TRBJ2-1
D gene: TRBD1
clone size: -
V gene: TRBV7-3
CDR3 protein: CASSGSGTGTGNEQFF
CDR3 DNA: TGTGCCAGCAGCGGATCCGGGACAGGGACGGGTAATGAGCAGTTCTTC

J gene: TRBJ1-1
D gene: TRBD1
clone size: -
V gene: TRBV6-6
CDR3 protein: CASKGTETEAFF
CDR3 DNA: TGTGCCAGCAAGGGGACAGAGACTGAAGCTTTCTTT